The 28 T cell receptor beta chains listed next were all sequenced from one sample in a study of STAT5B mutations in CD4+ large granular lymphocyte leukemia. TCRdb keeps only in-frame clones here, not all; method: immunoSEQ multiplex PCR. The profile covers around 30,000 clones, with around 74% appearing a single time and less than 0.3% taken by the ten largest. Sequencing input: CD4+ T cells from blood buffy coats. The receptor set was obtained from a human donor in good health.

On this clone: One end of the junction does not line up with germline, which may come from a read error. V and J are TRBV2 and TRBJ1-5; tentative D call: TRBD1 (6 bases). This CDR3 spans 13 amino acids. Germline CDR1 reads SNHLY; CDR2 reads FYNNEI. The CDR3 DNA reads as TGTGCCAGCAGTGAATTTAATTCCGGGACACCCCAATTT. Amino acids: CASSEFNSGTPQF.

V usage is TRBV7-3 and J usage is TRBJ2-7, with D unresolved. This CDR3 contains 14 residues. V lost 3 bases and J 6 bases, leaving 15 bases between the germline ends. Germline V gene data show CDR1 as SGHTA and CDR2 as FQGTGA. The CDR3 DNA follows: TGTGCCAGCAGCTTTTACGGTGGGGTGGGCGAGCAGTACTTC. Residues: CASSFYGGVGEQYF.

This clone was counted only a few times. The chain joins TRBV2 to TRBJ1-5; the D is unclear. The CDR3 sequence is 13 residues long. CDR1 SNHLY and CDR2 FYNNEI come from the germline V gene. Between the trimmed V and J ends, which lost 6 bases and 7 bases, there was a span of 13 bases. CDR3 DNA: TGTGCCAGCAGCCCCGTGGAGAACCAGCCCCAGCATTTT. Translation gives CASSPVENQPQHF.

V usage is TRBV7-8 and J usage is TRBJ1-4; D gene unclear. Germline V gene lookup returns CDR1 SGHVS and CDR2 FQNEAQ. Between the trimmed V and J ends, which lost 5 bases and 3 bases, there was a span of 16 bases. The CDR3 is 16 amino acids. The CDR3 protein is CASSPRGILSNEKLFF. DNA of the CDR3: TGTGCCAGCAGCCCCCGAGGGATACTATCTAATGAAAAACTGTTTTTT.

This chain uses TRBV4-2 with TRBJ2-5, with 8 bases fitting TRBD2. Unmatched junction bases numbered 12, after V lost 1 base and J lost 5 bases. CDR1 is LGHNA and CDR2 is YNFKEQ in the germline V gene. The CDR3 has 17 residues. In nucleotides, the CDR3 is TGTGCCAGCAGCCAAGTCCTAAGCGGGAGTTTAGGGGAGACCCAGTACTTC. Amino acid sequence: CASSQVLSGSLGETQYF.

The V call is TRBV5-1, the J call TRBJ2-7; D is possibly TRBD2 (6 bases). Trimming took off 4 bases at V and 2 bases at J, with 10 bases between the two ends. From germline, CDR1 is SGHRS and CDR2 YFSETQ. This CDR3 contains 13 residues. CDR3 DNA sequence: TGCGCCAGCAGCCCGGGAGATACCTACGAGCAGTACTTC. As protein: CASSPGDTYEQYF.

The chain joins TRBV6-5 to TRBJ2-5; 8 bases fit TRBD1. The CDR3 has 15 residues. From germline, CDR1 is MNHEY and CDR2 SVGAGI. V gave up 2 bases and J gave up 4 bases; unmatched junction bases: 6. The CDR3 nucleotides read TGTGCCAGCAGTTACCGGGGACAGGTTGGAGAGACCCAGTACTTC. It is translated as CASSYRGQVGETQYF.

V and J are TRBV28 and TRBJ1-1; D not certain. Per germline, CDR1 MDHEN and CDR2 SYDVKM. The germline V and J ends were trimmed by 6 bases and 1 base, with 6 bases remaining between them. The CDR3 sequence is 12 residues long. The CDR3 nucleotides read TGTGCCAGCAGCCGCCGGAACACTGAAGCTTTCTTT. This encodes CASSRRNTEAFF.

The CDR3 DNA reads as TGTGCCAGCAGCCAGGGAGGGAGTCTGAATGAGCAGTTCTTC. It specifies CASSQGGSLNEQFF. The chain combines TRBV9 with TRBJ2-1; 7 nucleotides agree with TRBD2. CDR1 SGDLS and CDR2 YYNGEE come from the germline V gene. V dropped 4 bases and J dropped 7; count of bases not matched to a gene: 8. This CDR3 region has 14 residues.

This rearrangement joins TRBV28 to TRBJ2-5; TRBD2 is a possible D gene (5 bases). The V end lost 3 bases, the J end lost 5 bases, and 13 bases lay between the germline ends. The CDR3 has 14 residues. Germline CDR1 and CDR2: MDHEN and SYDVKM. The CDR3 bases are TGTGCCAGCAGTTTTGGGCTAGCCGGGGAGACCCAGTACTTC. This encodes CASSFGLAGETQYF. Together with reference TRBV28 and TRBJ2-5, the CDR3 gives the full variable domain: DVKVTQSSRYLVKRTGEKVFLECVQDMDHENMFWYRQDPGLGLRLIYFSYDVKMKEKGDIPEGYSVSREKKERFSLILESASTNQTSMYLCASSFGLAGETQYFGPGTRLLVL.

This clone was seen a few times. This chain connects TRBV7-9 to TRBJ1-2, with D possibly TRBD1 on 5 matching bases. V lost 3 bases to trimming and J lost 4 bases, with 18 bases between them. The germline gives CDR1 SEHNR, CDR2 FQNEAQ (reference sequence). This CDR3 is 16 amino acids long. Here the CDR3 DNA reads TGTGCCAGCAGCTTGTGGGGAACGCAGGGATTCTATGGCTACACCTTC. This encodes CASSLWGTQGFYGYTF.

The J gene is TRBJ1-1, the V gene TRBV5-1; a weak D match, TRBD1 (5 bases). The ends were cut back, 5 bases at V and 4 bases at J, with 12 bases in the middle. The CDR3 is made up of 13 amino acids. Germline V lookup: CDR1 SGHRS, CDR2 YFSETQ. DNA of the CDR3: TGCGCCAGCAGTGAGGGGTCGGGCACTGAAGCTTTCTTT. Protein product: CASSEGSGTEAFF.

The chain is built from TRBV12-5 and TRBJ2-1; 12 bases map to TRBD2. CDR1 and CDR2 from the germline V gene are LGHNT and FRNRAP. This CDR3 is built from 18 residues. V gave up 1 base and J gave up 1 base; unmatched junction bases: 5. CDR3 coding DNA: TGTGCTAGTGGTTTGGGACTAGCGGGAGTGTTATCCTACAATGAGCAGTTCTTC. Its translation: CASGLGLAGVLSYNEQFF.

The chain links TRBV28 to TRBJ2-7; D is perhaps TRBD1 or TRBD2 (5 bases each). V lost 8 bases, J lost 4 bases, and 12 bases lay in between. The germline V gene encodes CDR1 MDHEN and CDR2 SYDVKM. The CDR3 extends over 12 amino acids. The CDR3 DNA reads as TGTGCCAGCCTCGGGGACGGGTACGAGCAGTACTTC. Translating gives CASLGDGYEQYF.

V gene TRBV7-6 combines with J gene TRBJ1-5; weak D call: TRBD1 (6 bases). Germline CDR1 is SGHVS and CDR2 is FNYEAQ. V shed 1 base and J shed 3 bases, with 13 bases lying between them. The CDR3 consists of 16 residues. CDR3 sequence: CASSLGARGSNQPQHF. The CDR3 DNA reads TGTGCCAGCAGCTTAGGTGCCAGGGGATCCAATCAGCCCCAGCATTTT.

The rearrangement links TRBV27 to TRBJ2-7; no reliable D call. V was shortened by 2 bases and J by 5 bases, with 10 bases between the two germline ends. The CDR3 is made up of 13 amino acids. Germline CDR1 MNHEY, CDR2 SMNVEV (reference sequence). For the CDR3, the DNA is TGTGCCAGCAGTTTACCAAGCTTCAACGAGCAGTACTTC. It codes for CASSLPSFNEQYF.

This sequence joins TRBV19 and TRBJ1-5; 8 nucleotides match TRBD1. Per the germline V gene, CDR1 is LNHDA and CDR2 is SQIVND (reference sequence). The CDR3 totals 19 residues. Trimming cost V 6 bases and J 1 base; bases outside gene matches: 17. The CDR3 DNA reads TGTGCCAGTAGACCCGATTGGGTTCCAGGGGGCAGGAGCAATCAGCCCCAGCATTTT. Amino acids: CASRPDWVPGGRSNQPQHF.

The sample holds one count of this clone. This chain connects TRBV6-6 to TRBJ1-1; D not certain. Deletions cut 2 bases from V and 1 base from J, with 8 bases between. Germline lookup yields CDR1 MNHNY and CDR2 SVGAGI (reference sequence). The CDR3 totals 14 residues. The CDR3 loop is CASSYGQTNTEAFF. Written as DNA, the CDR3 is TGTGCCAGCAGTTACGGGCAGACGAACACTGAAGCTTTCTTT.

The CDR3 DNA follows: TGTGCCAGCAGTTTGCAATTTAGCTCCTACGAGCAGTACTTC. Its translation: CASSLQFSSYEQYF. The chain is built from TRBV27 and TRBJ2-7; no clear D. This CDR3 spans 14 amino acids. CDR1 and CDR2 from the germline V gene are MNHEY and SMNVEV (reference sequence). Trimming took 3 bases from V and 0 from J, leaving 9 bases between them.

This sequence joins TRBV30 and TRBJ1-3; D unresolved. V lost 2 bases and J 7 bases, leaving 6 bases between the germline ends. Germline CDR1 reads GTSNPN; CDR2 reads SVGIG (reference sequence). This CDR3 contains 11 residues. Written as DNA, the CDR3 is TGTGCCTGGAGTCTGTCCAACACCATATATTTT. This sequence encodes CAWSLSNTIYF.

The chain couples TRBV7-8 to TRBJ2-3, with D possibly being TRBD2 (5 bases). Germline CDR1 and CDR2: SGHVS and FQNEAQ. V was clipped by 5 bases and J by 6 bases, with 15 bases between them. This CDR3 has 14 amino acids. This CDR3 reads CASSPARVADTQYF. The CDR3 region has the DNA TGTGCCAGCAGCCCTGCGCGGGTAGCGGATACGCAGTATTTT.

The rearrangement links TRBV2 to TRBJ1-1; unclear D gene. CDR1 is SNHLY and CDR2 is FYNNEI in the germline V gene. The CDR3 is made up of 14 amino acids. V was trimmed by 7 bases and J by 0 bases, leaving 12 bases between them. Here the CDR3 DNA reads TGTGCCAGCAAGGCCAGATCTATGAACACTGAAGCTTTCTTT. Translation gives CASKARSMNTEAFF.

The V and J genes are TRBV19 and TRBJ2-7, with 9 bases aligning to TRBD2. From germline, CDR1 is LNHDA and CDR2 SQIVND (reference sequence). With V trimmed by 9 bases and J by 7 bases, 13 bases remained unmatched. This CDR3 has 14 amino acids. CDR3 region: CASSGASGVWEQYF. The CDR3 region has the DNA TGTGCCAGCAGTGGGGCTAGCGGGGTATGGGAGCAGTACTTC.

The rearrangement links TRBV7-9 to TRBJ2-2, with 8 positions matching TRBD1. CDR1 is SEHNR, CDR2 FQNEAQ, per germline (reference sequence). The CDR3 runs to 17 residues. V gave up 3 bases and J gave up 7 bases; unmatched junction bases: 13. The CDR3 DNA follows: TGTGCCAGCAGCTTCTCACTCGGACAGGGTCGAATCGGGGAGCTGTTTTTT. It encodes CASSFSLGQGRIGELFF.

The rearrangement links TRBV5-1 to TRBJ2-1; no firm D call. Germline assignment: CDR1 SGHRS and CDR2 YFSETQ. V lost 0 bases to trimming and J lost 5 bases, with 6 bases between them. This CDR3 is 13 amino acids long. In nucleotides, the CDR3 is TGCGCCAGCAGCTTGGGGTGGAACAATGAGCAGTTCTTC. Translated, it gives CASSLGWNNEQFF.

The chain links TRBV6-1 to TRBJ1-1; D not certain. Trimming pared 6 bases from V and 2 bases from J, leaving 10 bases between. The CDR3 contains 13 residues. Germline values: CDR1 MNHNS, CDR2 SASEGT. CDR3 nucleotide sequence: TGTGCCAGCAGAGAGACGATCAACACTGAAGCTTTCTTT. This sequence encodes CASRETINTEAFF.

The chain combines TRBV7-3 with TRBJ2-6, with a weak D call TRBD1 (6 bases). CDR3 length: 17 amino acids. In germline, CDR1 is SGHTA, CDR2 FQGTGA. V was trimmed by 0 bases and J by 4 bases, leaving 13 bases between them. For the CDR3, the DNA is TGTGCCAGCAGCTTAACAGGGGGTTCGGGCGGGGCCAACGTCCTGACTTTC. Translated: CASSLTGGSGGANVLTF.

Regarding this clone: This sample also contains other DNA sequences that code for the same CDR3. The chain recombines TRBV27 with TRBJ1-5, with a weak D call TRBD1 (6 bases). Looked up from germline, CDR1 is MNHEY and CDR2 is SMNVEV (reference sequence). V was shortened by 6 bases and J by 7 bases, with 16 bases between the two germline ends. CDR3 size: 14 residues. CDR3 residues: CASSLAGGGQPQHF. The CDR3 DNA is TGTGCCAGCAGCCTGGCGGGGGGCGGACAGCCCCAGCATTTT.